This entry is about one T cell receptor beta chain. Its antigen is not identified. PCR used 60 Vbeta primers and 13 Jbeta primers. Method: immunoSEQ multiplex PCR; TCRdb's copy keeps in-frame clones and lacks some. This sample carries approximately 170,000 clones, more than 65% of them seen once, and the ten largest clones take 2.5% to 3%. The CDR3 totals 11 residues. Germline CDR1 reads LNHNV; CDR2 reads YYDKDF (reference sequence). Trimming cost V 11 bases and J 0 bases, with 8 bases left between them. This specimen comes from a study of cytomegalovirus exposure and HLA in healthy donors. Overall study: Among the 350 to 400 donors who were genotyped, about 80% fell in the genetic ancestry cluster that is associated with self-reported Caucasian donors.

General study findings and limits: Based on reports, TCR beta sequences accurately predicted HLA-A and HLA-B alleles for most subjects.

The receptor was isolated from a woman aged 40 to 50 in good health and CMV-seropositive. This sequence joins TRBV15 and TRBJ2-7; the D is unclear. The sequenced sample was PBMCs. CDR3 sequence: CAATSSYEQYF. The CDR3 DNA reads TGTGCCGCAACTTCCTCCTACGAGCAGTACTTC.